The source of this TCR beta chain is a study of T cell responses to AZD1222 COVID-19 vaccine (dated by TCRdb to the early 2020s). Regarding the research as a whole: TCR sequencing was performed for 230 to 250 trial participants, of whom approximately 200 were given two doses of AZD1222 and 26 were given two doses of MenACWY control vaccine. Enrollment into the trials was organized by age into subgroups of 18-55, 56-69 and 70-plus years, and those subgroups contained about 160, 30 and 59 TCR-sequenced participants, respectively. The research as a whole found: Conclusions about previously exposed vaccinees are limited, since just 6 or 7 AZD1222 recipients were seropositive for SARS-CoV-2 at baseline. In the small 56-69-year group, the increase in depth fell short of significance, most likely because of low power. A significant rise in spike-specific TCR breadth and depth was observed after two AZD1222 doses relative to day 0 and relative to MenACWY recipients. The whole spike protein was spanned by vaccine-associated CD4 TCRs, and dominant responses were seen in regions 160-218 and 743-854. Epitopes outside the regions mutated in the B.1.351 and B.1.1.7 variants were reportedly recognized by nearly half of the unique spike-specific TCRs. Participants were mostly white British, with more females than males. The authors suggested clonal diversity may have been underestimated. Because no day 14 peak-response samples were available, repertoires were characterized only after the peak T cell response.

This sample's time point label indicates: about 28 days (+/-7) after the second vaccine dose. AZD1222 recipients whose second dose came at about 4 weeks and those whose second dose came at about 12 weeks were combined into one group, since spike-specific TCR depth and breadth did not differ between the two schedules. Vaccinee samples came from UK trials COV001 and COV002, including a single-blind randomized controlled phase 2/3 trial of AZD1222 (ChAdOx1 nCoV-19) in healthy adults. For TCRbeta chain sequencing, PBMC samples from trial participants were taken at day 0 and at day 28 after the second dose. The CDR3 regions of human TCRbeta chains were analyzed by immunosequencing. In the authors' own workflow: Repertoire TCRs were matched against a reference library of SARS-CoV-2-specific TCRs generated with the MIRA antigen-specificity platform. Breadth meant the fraction of unique TCRs that were SARS-CoV-2-associated, whereas depth meant the fraction of total T cells that were SARS-CoV-2-associated. Using the MIRA data, each spike-specific TCR was mapped to the spike region that the TCR reacts to and placed in a CD4 or CD8 class. Log10-transformed breadth and depth values were compared by one-way ANOVA with Sidak's multiple comparisons tests. In TCRdb, the immuneACCESS table is reduced to in-frame sequences with V and J assigned. These tables do not hold every clone; where another copy was compared, an unresolved V gene accounts for under half, and the others remain unexplained. That table is the source of V, J and clone size, and D and trimming were worked out from the DNA. This sample holds fewer than 120,000 clones; about 87% were observed only once. The ten largest clones represent 15% of the sample.

The germline ends are 17 bases apart after V is trimmed by 6 bases and J by 5 bases. Reading from cysteine to phenylalanine, the CDR3 counts 15 amino acids. The retained sequence is limited to the CDR3, 45 bases, with the frame set at the first base. The germline V gene yields ENHRY for CDR1 and SYGVKD for CDR2. On this clone: Its antigen is still unknown. No per-base quality is available; no much larger clone lies one base away.

The chain uses TRBV10-3 and TRBJ2-1; the D gene is perhaps TRBD1 or TRBD2, as each covers 6 bases. Sample: peripheral blood, taken 28 days after the second AZD1222 dose. This TCR was recovered from an adult who received the AZD1222 COVID-19 vaccine. Here is the DNA: TGTGCCATCAGCCTCGGGGGCCCAGGCCACAATGAGCAGTTCTTC. Its protein product is CAISLGGPGHNEQFF.